This T cell receptor (beta chain) comes out of a study of shared clonotypes between healthy human individuals. Sequencing used immunoSEQ multiplex PCR; TCRdb keeps in-frame clones, though not all of them. This table holds millions of clones, around 90% found once. Germline V lookup: CDR1 LNHDA, CDR2 SQIVND (reference sequence). The V segment lost 7 bases and the J segment 3 bases; nucleotides outside the gene matches: 6. This CDR3 spans 14 amino acids. This receptor was obtained from a man between 18 and 35 years old in good health. Sequencing was done on a sample of naive CD4+ T cells sorted from blood. Subset: CD45RA+ positively selected. V is TRBV19 and J is TRBJ1-1; 9 bases are a match to TRBD1. The CDR3 nucleotides are TGTGCCAGTATCGACAGGGGGGATGACACTGAAGCTTTCTTT. Translated: CASIDRGDDTEAFF. The variable domain in full, with the rest retrieved from reference TRBV19 and TRBJ1-1, is DGGITQSPKYLFRKEGQNVTLSCEQNLNHDAMYWYRQDPGQGLRLIYYSQIVNDFQKGDIAEGYSVSREKKESFPLTVTSAQKNPTAFYLCASIDRGDDTEAFFGQGTRLTVV.